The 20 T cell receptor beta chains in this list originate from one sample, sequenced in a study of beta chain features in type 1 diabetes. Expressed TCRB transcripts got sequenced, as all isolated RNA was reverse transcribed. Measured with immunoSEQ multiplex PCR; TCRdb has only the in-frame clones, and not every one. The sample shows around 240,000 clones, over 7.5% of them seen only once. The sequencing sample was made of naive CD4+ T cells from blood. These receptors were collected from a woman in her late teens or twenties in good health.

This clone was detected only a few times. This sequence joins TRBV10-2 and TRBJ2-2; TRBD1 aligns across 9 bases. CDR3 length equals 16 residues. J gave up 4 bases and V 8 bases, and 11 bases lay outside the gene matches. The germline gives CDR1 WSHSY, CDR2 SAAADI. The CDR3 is CASGDRGGLSTGELFF. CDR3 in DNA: TGCGCCAGCGGCGACAGGGGGGGGTTGAGCACCGGGGAGCTGTTTTTT.

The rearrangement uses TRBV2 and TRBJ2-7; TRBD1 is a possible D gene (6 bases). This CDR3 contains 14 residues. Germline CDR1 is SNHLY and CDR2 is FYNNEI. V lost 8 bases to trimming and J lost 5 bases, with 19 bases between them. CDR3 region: CASQNSRQVHEQYF. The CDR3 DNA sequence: TGTGCCAGCCAGAATTCCCGACAGGTCCACGAGCAGTACTTC.

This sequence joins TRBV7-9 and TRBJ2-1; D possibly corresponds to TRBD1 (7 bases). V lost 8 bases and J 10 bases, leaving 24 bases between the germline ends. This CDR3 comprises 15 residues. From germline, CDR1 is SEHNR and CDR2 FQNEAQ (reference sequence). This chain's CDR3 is CASPRPTGTFGEQFF. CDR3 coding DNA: TGTGCCAGCCCCCGCCCGACAGGGACTTTCGGGGAGCAGTTCTTC.

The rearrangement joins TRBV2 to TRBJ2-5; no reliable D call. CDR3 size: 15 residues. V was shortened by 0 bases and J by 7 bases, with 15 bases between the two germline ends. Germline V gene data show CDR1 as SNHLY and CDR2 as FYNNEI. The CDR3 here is CASSEALSSAGTQYF. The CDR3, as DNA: TGTGCCAGCAGTGAAGCGCTCTCTTCCGCCGGGACCCAGTACTTC.

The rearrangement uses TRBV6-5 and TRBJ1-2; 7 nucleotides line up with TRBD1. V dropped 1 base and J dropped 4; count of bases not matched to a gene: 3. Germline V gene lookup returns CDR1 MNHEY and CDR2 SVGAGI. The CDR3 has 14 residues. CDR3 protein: CASSYLAGGYGYTF. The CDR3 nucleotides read TGTGCCAGCAGTTACTTGGCAGGGGGCTATGGCTACACCTTC.

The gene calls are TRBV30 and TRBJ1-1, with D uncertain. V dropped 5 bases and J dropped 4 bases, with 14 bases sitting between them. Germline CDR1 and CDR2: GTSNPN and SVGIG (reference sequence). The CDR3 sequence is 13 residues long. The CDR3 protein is CAWFEGWGTEAFF. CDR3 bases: TGTGCCTGGTTTGAGGGCTGGGGCACTGAAGCTTTCTTT.

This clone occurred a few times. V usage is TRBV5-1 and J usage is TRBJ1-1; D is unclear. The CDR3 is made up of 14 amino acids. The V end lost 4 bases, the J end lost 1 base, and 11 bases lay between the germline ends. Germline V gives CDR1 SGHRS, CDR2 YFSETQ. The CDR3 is CASSLALANTEAFF. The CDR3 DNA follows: TGCGCCAGCAGCCTAGCCCTGGCGAACACTGAAGCTTTCTTT.

The CDR3 DNA sequence: TGTGCCAGCAGCTTAGTGGGAGCGAACACCGGGGAGCTGTTTTTT. It encodes CASSLVGANTGELFF. The V call is TRBV7-2, the J call TRBJ2-2, with a tentative D call TRBD2 (5 bases). Germline V gene data show CDR1 as SGHTA and CDR2 as FQGNSA. The CDR3 has 15 amino acids. V was trimmed by 1 base and J by 0 bases, leaving 6 bases between them.

The DNA for the CDR3 is TGTGCCAGCAGCCCGGACATGGGGGGAGATACGCAGTATTTT. This translates into CASSPDMGGDTQYF. The gene calls are TRBV4-2 and TRBJ2-3; maybe TRBD2 (6 bases). Trimming took 4 bases from V and 5 from J, leaving 13 bases between them. Germline values: CDR1 LGHNA, CDR2 YNFKEQ. The CDR3 loop spans 14 amino acids.

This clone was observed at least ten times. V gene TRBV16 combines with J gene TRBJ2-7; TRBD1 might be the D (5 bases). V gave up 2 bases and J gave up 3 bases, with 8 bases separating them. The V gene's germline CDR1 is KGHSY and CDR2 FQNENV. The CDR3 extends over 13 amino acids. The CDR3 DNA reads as TGTGCCAGCAGCCAAGGCAGGGACTACGAGCAGTACTTC. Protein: CASSQGRDYEQYF.

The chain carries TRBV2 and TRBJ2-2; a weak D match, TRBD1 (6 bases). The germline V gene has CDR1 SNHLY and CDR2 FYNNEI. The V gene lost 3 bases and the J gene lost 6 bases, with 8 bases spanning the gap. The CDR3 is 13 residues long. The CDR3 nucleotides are TGTGCCAGCAGTGAGGGGGCGGCCGGGGAGCTGTTTTTT. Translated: CASSEGAAGELFF.

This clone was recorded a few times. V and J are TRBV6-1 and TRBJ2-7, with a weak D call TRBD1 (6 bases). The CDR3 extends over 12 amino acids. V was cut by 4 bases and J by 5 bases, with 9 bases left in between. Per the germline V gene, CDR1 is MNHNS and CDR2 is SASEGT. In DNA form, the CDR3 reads TGTGCCAGCAGTGGGACAGTCGACGAGCAGTACTTC. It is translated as CASSGTVDEQYF.

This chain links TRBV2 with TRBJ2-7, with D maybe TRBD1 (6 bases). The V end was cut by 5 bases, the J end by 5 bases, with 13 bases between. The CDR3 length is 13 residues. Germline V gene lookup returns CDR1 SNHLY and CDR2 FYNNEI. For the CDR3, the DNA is TGTGCCAGCAGTCTCCGGGACACCCACGAGCAGTACTTC. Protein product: CASSLRDTHEQYF.

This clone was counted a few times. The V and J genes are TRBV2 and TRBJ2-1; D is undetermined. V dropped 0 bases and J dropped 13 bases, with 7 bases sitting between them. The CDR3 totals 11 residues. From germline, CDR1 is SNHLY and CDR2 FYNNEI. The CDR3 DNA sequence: TGTGCCAGCAGTGAAGCTTTACAACAGTTCTTC. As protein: CASSEALQQFF.

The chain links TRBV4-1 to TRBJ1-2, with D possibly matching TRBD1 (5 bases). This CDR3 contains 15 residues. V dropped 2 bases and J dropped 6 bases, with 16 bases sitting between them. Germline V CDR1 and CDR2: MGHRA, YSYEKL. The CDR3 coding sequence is TGCGCCAGCAGCCAACCGACAGCGTTATTAGATGGCTACACCTTC. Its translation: CASSQPTALLDGYTF.

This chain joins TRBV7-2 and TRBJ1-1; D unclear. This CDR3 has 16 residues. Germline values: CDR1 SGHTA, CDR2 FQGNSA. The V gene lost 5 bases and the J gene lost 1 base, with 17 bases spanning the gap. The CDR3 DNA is TGTGCCAGCAGCCCCGGATGGGGAGAGAGGAACACTGAAGCTTTCTTT. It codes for CASSPGWGERNTEAFF.

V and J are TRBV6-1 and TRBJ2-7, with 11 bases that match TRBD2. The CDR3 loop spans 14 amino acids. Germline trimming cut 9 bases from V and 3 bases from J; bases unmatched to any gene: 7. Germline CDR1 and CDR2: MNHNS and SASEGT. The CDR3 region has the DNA TGTGCCAGTATTGGGACTAGCGGAAGCTACGAGCAGTACTTC. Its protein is CASIGTSGSYEQYF.

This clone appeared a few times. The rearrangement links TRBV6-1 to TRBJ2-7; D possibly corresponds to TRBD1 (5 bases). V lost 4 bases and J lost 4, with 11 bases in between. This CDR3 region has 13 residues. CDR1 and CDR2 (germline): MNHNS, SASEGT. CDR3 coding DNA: TGTGCCAGCAGTGCCGACAGCCCATACGAGCAGTACTTC. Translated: CASSADSPYEQYF.

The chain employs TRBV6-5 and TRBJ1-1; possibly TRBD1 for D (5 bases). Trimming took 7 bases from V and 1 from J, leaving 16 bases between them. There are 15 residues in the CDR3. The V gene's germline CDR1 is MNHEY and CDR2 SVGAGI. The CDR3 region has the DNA TGTGCCAGCAAAAAAAGGGGCTACCGGAACACTGAAGCTTTCTTT. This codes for CASKKRGYRNTEAFF.

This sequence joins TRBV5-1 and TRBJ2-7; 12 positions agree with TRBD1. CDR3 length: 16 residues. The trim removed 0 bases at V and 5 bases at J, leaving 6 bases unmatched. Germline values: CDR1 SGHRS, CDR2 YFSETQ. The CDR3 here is CASSLASGQGANEQYF. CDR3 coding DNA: TGCGCCAGCAGCTTGGCCTCGGGACAGGGGGCTAACGAGCAGTACTTC.